Below are 31 T cell receptor beta chains sequenced from a single sample in a study of cytomegalovirus exposure and HLA in healthy donors. PCR primers comprised 60 Vbeta and 13 Jbeta primers. The method was immunoSEQ multiplex PCR; TCRdb's version includes in-frame clones alone and lacks a portion of them. Seen here are 95,000 to 150,000 clones, less than 20% observed once, and the top ten hold roughly 2%. Sequencing was done on a sample of PBMCs. These receptors came from a young woman in good health and CMV-seronegative.

A single count supports this clone. This rearrangement joins TRBV27 to TRBJ2-5, with D possibly matching TRBD2 (5 bases). CDR3 length: 14 amino acids. CDR1 is MNHEY, CDR2 SMNVEV, per germline (reference sequence). Trimming removed 1 base from V and 5 bases from J, with 11 bases in between. The CDR3 region is CASSLFRGRETQYF. The CDR3 DNA sequence: TGTGCCAGCAGTTTATTCCGGGGAAGGGAGACCCAGTACTTC.

The chain uses TRBV6-1 and TRBJ2-3; D is ambiguous. V dropped 1 base and J dropped 2 bases, with 4 bases sitting between them. Germline V CDR1 and CDR2: MNHNS, SASEGT. The CDR3 contains 13 residues. The CDR3 here is CASSEVLTDTQYF. The CDR3 nucleotides are TGTGCCAGCAGTGAAGTTCTCACAGATACGCAGTATTTT.

In this sample, this clone turned up a few times. The chain joins TRBV29-1 to TRBJ2-7, with D possibly being TRBD1 (6 bases). The CDR3 covers 11 residues. Trimming pared 5 bases from V and 7 bases from J, leaving 12 bases between. The germline V gene has CDR1 SQVTM and CDR2 ANQGSEA. In DNA form, the CDR3 reads TGCAGCGTTAGACAGGTGGGGGAGCAGTACTTC. This gives the protein CSVRQVGEQYF.

The V call is TRBV2, the J call TRBJ2-7; tentative D call: TRBD1 (7 bases). Trimming stripped 10 bases from V and 2 bases from J, with 15 bases between. Germline V gene lookup returns CDR1 SNHLY and CDR2 FYNNEI. The CDR3 sequence is 13 residues long. The CDR3 loop is CAILAGQTYEQYF. The CDR3 DNA is TGTGCCATCCTGGCGGGACAGACCTACGAGCAGTACTTC.

V is TRBV28 and J is TRBJ2-5, with 11 bases aligning to TRBD2. Per the germline V gene, CDR1 is MDHEN and CDR2 is SYDVKM. The J segment lost 0 bases and the V segment lost 1 base, leaving 4 bases of the junction unmatched. This CDR3 is 17 amino acids long. CDR3 sequence: CASSLSLAGGYQETQYF. Here the CDR3 DNA reads TGTGCCAGCAGTTTATCGCTAGCGGGAGGTTACCAAGAGACCCAGTACTTC.

This clone has a single count. The chain has TRBV11-2 and TRBJ2-1; a possible D gene is TRBD2 (6 bases). Between the trimmed V and J ends, which lost 1 base and 10 bases, there was a span of 11 bases. Germline loops: CDR1 SGHAT, CDR2 FQNNGV. The CDR3 has 13 residues. The CDR3 is CASSLGPGVEQFF. CDR3 nucleotide sequence: TGTGCCAGCAGCTTAGGTCCGGGAGTGGAGCAGTTCTTC.

This clone has just a few counts. This chain links TRBV5-1 with TRBJ1-4; 7 nucleotides align to TRBD1. Germline-derived CDR1 and CDR2 are SGHRS and YFSETQ. This CDR3 is built from 17 residues. The trim removed 0 bases at V and 3 bases at J, leaving 8 bases unmatched. CDR3 bases: TGCGCCAGCAGCTTGGTCGGAGGCAGGGGGGCTAATGAAAAACTGTTTTTT. Amino acids: CASSLVGGRGANEKLFF.

The chain employs TRBV5-1 and TRBJ1-4, with a tentative D call TRBD1 (5 bases). Trimming removed 5 bases at V and 0 bases at J, with 8 bases between. The CDR3 is made up of 14 amino acids. The germline V gene has CDR1 SGHRS and CDR2 YFSETQ. CDR3 amino acids: CASRPTATNEKLFF. In DNA, the CDR3 is TGCGCCAGCAGACCGACAGCAACTAATGAAAAACTGTTTTTT.

V gene TRBV7-8 combines with J gene TRBJ1-2; a weak D match, TRBD1 (5 bases). Trimming cost V 2 bases and J 8 bases, with 15 bases left between them. The germline gives CDR1 SGHVS, CDR2 FQNEAQ. This CDR3 comprises 14 residues. The CDR3 DNA reads as TGTGCCAGCAGCTTACGGACGGGGGAAGCAGGCTACACCTTC. It translates to CASSLRTGEAGYTF.

There are a few counts of this clone. This chain links TRBV6-1 with TRBJ2-7; 11 positions match TRBD1. This CDR3 spans 15 amino acids. Trimming cost V 4 bases and J 2 bases; bases outside gene matches: 4. The germline CDR1 and CDR2 sequences are MNHNS and SASEGT. Here the CDR3 DNA reads TGTGCCAGCAGTGGGGGGGGACAGGGGGCCTACGAGCAGTACTTC. This translates into CASSGGGQGAYEQYF.

This clone has more than one count but fewer than ten. J is TRBJ1-3 and V is TRBV4-2; D ambiguous. Germline V CDR1 and CDR2: LGHNA, YNFKEQ. Trimming cost V 2 bases and J 0 bases, with 17 bases left between them. The CDR3 runs to 18 residues. For the CDR3, the DNA is TGTGCCAGCAGCCAAAGAGGGCAGGACCCCCACTCTGGAAACACCATATATTTT. Translated, it gives CASSQRGQDPHSGNTIYF.

This clone was counted only a few times. The rearrangement links TRBV18 to TRBJ2-1; 8 positions match TRBD2. The CDR3 is made up of 15 amino acids. Per the germline V gene, CDR1 is KGHSH and CDR2 is LQKENI. V lost 4 bases, J lost 7 bases, and 9 bases stayed unmatched. The CDR3 DNA reads as TGTGCCAGCTCACAGAGCGGGAGTTATTATAATGAGCAGTTCTTC. This codes for CASSQSGSYYNEQFF.

This chain connects TRBV5-6 to TRBJ2-7, with 8 nucleotides matching TRBD1. Per germline, CDR1 SGHDT and CDR2 YYEEEE. Trimming cost V 4 bases and J 1 base; bases outside gene matches: 7. CDR3 length: 15 residues. CDR3 bases: TGTGCCAGCAGCGAGACCGGGACAGGTTCCTACGAGCAGTACTTC. Translating it yields CASSETGTGSYEQYF.

CDR3 loop: CASSPSGQGAGNTIYF. CDR3 nucleotides: TGTGCCAGCAGCCCGTCAGGACAGGGGGCTGGAAACACCATATATTTT. The V and J genes are TRBV28 and TRBJ1-3; 10 bases are a match to TRBD1. Losses at the gene ends were 6 bases for V and 2 bases for J; bases not matched to a gene: 7. This CDR3 contains 16 residues. Germline-derived CDR1 and CDR2 are MDHEN and SYDVKM.

This clone turned up a few times. This sequence joins TRBV30 and TRBJ2-6; D may be TRBD1 (6 bases). Germline values: CDR1 GTSNPN, CDR2 SVGIG (reference sequence). The CDR3 spans 15 residues. V was shortened by 0 bases and J by 2 bases, with 8 bases between the two germline ends. CDR3 residues: CAWSVGGPGANVLTF. The CDR3 DNA reads as TGTGCCTGGAGTGTAGGGGGTCCTGGGGCCAACGTCCTGACTTTC.

This chain connects TRBV25-1 to TRBJ1-1; no reliable D call. The ends were cut back, 2 bases at V and 7 bases at J, with 8 bases in the middle. CDR1 is MGHDK, CDR2 SYGVNS, per germline. The CDR3 length is 12 residues. The CDR3 DNA reads as TGTGCCAGCAGTGAAGGGCAGAATGAAGCTTTCTTT. This translates into CASSEGQNEAFF. Full variable domain (rest looked up from reference TRBV25-1 and TRBJ1-1): EADIYQTPRYLVIGTGKKITLECSQTMGHDKMYWYQQDPGMELHLIHYSYGVNSTEKGDLSSESTVSRIRTEHFPLTLESARPSHTSQYLCASSEGQNEAFFGQGTRLTVV.

The chain employs TRBV25-1 and TRBJ1-1; D not certain. Germline CDR1 MGHDK, CDR2 SYGVNS. The CDR3 extends over 13 amino acids. The ends were cut back, 2 bases at V and 1 base at J, with 5 bases in the middle. The CDR3 DNA sequence: TGTGCCAGCAGTGAACGACAGAACACTGAAGCTTTCTTT. Protein sequence: CASSERQNTEAFF.

This chain joins TRBV4-2 and TRBJ2-1, with 7 bases fitting TRBD2. CDR1 is LGHNA and CDR2 is YNFKEQ in the germline V gene. The CDR3 loop spans 14 amino acids. V lost 3 bases and J lost 3; bases outside the gene matches: 2. The CDR3 DNA is TGTGCCAGCAGCCACCGGACTAGCTACAATGAGCAGTTCTTC. Translation gives CASSHRTSYNEQFF.

V usage is TRBV4-2 and J usage is TRBJ2-3; a weak D match, TRBD1 (6 bases). Per germline, CDR1 LGHNA and CDR2 YNFKEQ. V lost 4 bases and J lost 0, with 8 bases in between. The CDR3 runs 14 residues. CDR3 region: CASSPGVSTDTQYF. DNA of the CDR3: TGTGCCAGCAGCCCAGGGGTTAGCACAGATACGCAGTATTTT.

The rearrangement joins TRBV5-1 to TRBJ2-7; 10 positions match TRBD2. The CDR3 runs 16 residues. The trim removed 0 bases at V and 7 bases at J, leaving 10 bases unmatched. Germline assignment: CDR1 SGHRS and CDR2 YFSETQ. The CDR3 reads CASSLVLSGGNREQYF. Here the CDR3 DNA reads TGCGCCAGCAGCTTGGTCCTTAGCGGGGGGAATCGGGAGCAGTACTTC. The variable domain in full, completed from reference TRBV5-1 and TRBJ2-7, reads KAGVTQTPRYLIKTRGQQVTLSCSPISGHRSVSWYQQTPGQGLQFLFEYFSETQRNKGNFPGRFSGRQFSNSRSEMNVSTLELGDSALYLCASSLVLSGGNREQYFGPGTRLTVT.

This clone showed up just a few times. This chain connects TRBV11-2 to TRBJ2-3, with 11 bases matching TRBD2. V shed 4 bases, J shed 3 bases, and the junction held 6 bases outside the gene matches. This CDR3 comprises 16 residues. CDR1 is SGHAT, CDR2 FQNNGV, per germline. The DNA of the CDR3 is TGTGCCAGCAGCTGGGAGTTAGCGGGAGGGACAGATACGCAGTATTTT. The encoded protein is CASSWELAGGTDTQYF.

This clone was counted only a few times. The chain has TRBV5-6 and TRBJ1-5, with 7 positions matching TRBD1. CDR3 size: 18 residues. Unmatched junction bases numbered 12, after V lost 1 base and J lost 2 bases. Per germline, CDR1 SGHDT and CDR2 YYEEEE. The DNA for the CDR3 is TGTGCCAGCAGCTTGAGCCCTGGACAGGCCGGTGGCAATCAGCCCCAGCATTTT. Translated, it gives CASSLSPGQAGGNQPQHF. The entire variable domain, with the rest obtained from reference TRBV5-6 and TRBJ1-5, is as follows: DAGVTQSPTHLIKTRGQQVTLRCSPKSGHDTVSWYQQALGQGPQFIFQYYEEEERQRGNFPDRFSGHQFPNYSSELNVNALLLGDSALYLCASSLSPGQAGGNQPQHFGDGTRLSIL.

The V call is TRBV30, the J call TRBJ2-5; TRBD1 aligns across 8 bases. This CDR3 is 13 amino acids long. Germline lookup yields CDR1 GTSNPN and CDR2 SVGIG (reference sequence). Unmatched junction bases numbered 5, after V lost 4 bases and J lost 4 bases. This chain's CDR3 is CAWTTGATETQYF. Written as DNA, the CDR3 is TGTGCCTGGACGACAGGGGCTACAGAGACCCAGTACTTC.

The gene calls are TRBV5-1 and TRBJ1-2; possibly TRBD1 for D (5 bases). The CDR3 is made up of 15 amino acids. Trimming cost V 0 bases and J 0 bases, with 9 bases left between them. Germline V gives CDR1 SGHRS, CDR2 YFSETQ. The CDR3 sequence: CASSLDAGTNYGYTF. In nucleotides, the CDR3 is TGCGCCAGCAGCTTGGATGCAGGGACTAACTATGGCTACACCTTC.

This clone was observed a few times. The rearrangement links TRBV6-1 to TRBJ2-7, with unresolved D. Trimming stripped 3 bases from V and 2 bases from J, with 8 bases between. Germline-derived CDR1 and CDR2 are MNHNS and SASEGT. The length of the CDR3 is 13 residues. Here the CDR3 reads CASSENIPYEQYF. The DNA for the CDR3 is TGTGCCAGCAGTGAGAACATCCCCTACGAGCAGTACTTC.

The chain combines TRBV7-9 with TRBJ1-5; 7 bases fit TRBD1. The trim removed 1 base at V and 4 bases at J, leaving 4 bases unmatched. The CDR3 contains 15 residues. Germline V lookup: CDR1 SEHNR, CDR2 FQNEAQ (reference sequence). CDR3 residues: CASSLEGGGNQPQHF. CDR3 nucleotide sequence: TGTGCCAGCAGCTTAGAAGGGGGCGGTAATCAGCCCCAGCATTTT.

This clone occurred a few times. This chain uses TRBV7-3 with TRBJ2-5; D perhaps matches TRBD1 (6 bases). V was clipped by 1 base and J by 2 bases, with 20 bases between them. The CDR3 sequence is 18 residues long. Germline V CDR1 and CDR2: SGHTA, FQGTGA. In nucleotides, the CDR3 is TGTGCCAGCAGCTTAAATCCCACAGGGTCGGGGTTACAAGAGACCCAGTACTTC. Protein: CASSLNPTGSGLQETQYF.

This clone was seen a handful of times. The chain combines TRBV5-4 with TRBJ1-6; D is possibly TRBD1 (6 bases). This CDR3 region has 19 residues. Trimming stripped 1 base from V and 2 bases from J, with 19 bases between. CDR1 SGHNT and CDR2 YYREEE come from the germline V gene (reference sequence). CDR3 coding DNA: TGTGCCAGCAGCTTGAGAGGTAGACAGGCAGGGACCTATAATTCACCCCTCCACTTT. Protein sequence: CASSLRGRQAGTYNSPLHF.

This clone has just a few counts. The chain combines TRBV27 with TRBJ1-1; TRBD1 is a possible D gene (5 bases). V lost 6 bases to trimming and J lost 3 bases, with 14 bases between them. The CDR3 length is 14 residues. Looked up from germline, CDR1 is MNHEY and CDR2 is SMNVEV (reference sequence). The CDR3 coding sequence is TGTGCCAGCAGGGCAGGGTTCGGGTACACTGAAGCTTTCTTT. This codes for CASRAGFGYTEAFF.

The table lists this clone with a few counts. This chain joins TRBV6-1 and TRBJ2-7, with a possible D match to TRBD2 (6 bases). The CDR3 has 15 residues. Germline-derived CDR1 and CDR2 are MNHNS and SASEGT. V was trimmed by 1 base and J by 2 bases, leaving 12 bases between them. This chain's CDR3 is CASSEGGGTPYEQYF. The CDR3 DNA reads TGTGCCAGCAGTGAAGGTGGAGGGACCCCCTACGAGCAGTACTTC.

This clone has a count of ten or more. The rearrangement joins TRBV9 to TRBJ2-1, with TRBD2 matching over 7 bases. Germline V gene sequence: CDR1 SGDLS, CDR2 YYNGEE. The CDR3 loop spans 17 amino acids. J was trimmed by 9 bases and V by 0 bases; bases with no gene match: 15. The DNA for the CDR3 is TGTGCCAGCAGCGTAGCTGGTGGCTTAGCGGGCGGAGGTGAGCAGTTCTTC. As protein: CASSVAGGLAGGGEQFF.